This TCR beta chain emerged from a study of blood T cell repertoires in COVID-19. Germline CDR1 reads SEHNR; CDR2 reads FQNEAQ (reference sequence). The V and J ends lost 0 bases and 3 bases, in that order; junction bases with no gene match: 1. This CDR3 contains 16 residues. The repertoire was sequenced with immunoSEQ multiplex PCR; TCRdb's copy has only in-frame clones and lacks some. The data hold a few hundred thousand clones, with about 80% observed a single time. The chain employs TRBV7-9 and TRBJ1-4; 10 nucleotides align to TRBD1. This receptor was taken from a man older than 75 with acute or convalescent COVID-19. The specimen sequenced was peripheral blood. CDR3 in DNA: TGTGCCAGCAGCTTAGCCGGACAGGGGGCTAATGAAAAACTGTTTTTT. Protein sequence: CASSLAGQGANEKLFF. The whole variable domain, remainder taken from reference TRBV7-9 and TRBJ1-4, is DTGVSQNPRHKITKRGQNVTFRCDPISEHNRLYWYRQTLGQGPEFLTYFQNEAQLEKSRLLSDRFSAERPKGSFSTLEIQRTEQGDSAMYLCASSLAGQGANEKLFFGSGTQLSVL.